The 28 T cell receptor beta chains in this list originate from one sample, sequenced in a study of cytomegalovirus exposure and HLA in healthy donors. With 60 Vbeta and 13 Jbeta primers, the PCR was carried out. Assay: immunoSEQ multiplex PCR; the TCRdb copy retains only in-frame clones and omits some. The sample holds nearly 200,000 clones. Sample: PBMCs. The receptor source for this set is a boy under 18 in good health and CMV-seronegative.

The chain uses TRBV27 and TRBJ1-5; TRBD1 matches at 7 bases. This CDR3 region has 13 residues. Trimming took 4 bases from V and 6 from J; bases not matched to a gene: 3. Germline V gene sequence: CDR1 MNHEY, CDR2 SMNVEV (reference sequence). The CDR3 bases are TGTGCCAGCAGTTATGACAGGGCTCAGCCCCAGCATTTT. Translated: CASSYDRAQPQHF.

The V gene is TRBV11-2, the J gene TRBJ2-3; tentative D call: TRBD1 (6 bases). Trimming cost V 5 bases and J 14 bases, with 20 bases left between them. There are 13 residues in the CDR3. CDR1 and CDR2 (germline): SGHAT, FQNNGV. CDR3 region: CASSRWLEDRRYF. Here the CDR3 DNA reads TGTGCCAGCAGCCGTTGGTTGGAGGACAGAAGGTATTTT.

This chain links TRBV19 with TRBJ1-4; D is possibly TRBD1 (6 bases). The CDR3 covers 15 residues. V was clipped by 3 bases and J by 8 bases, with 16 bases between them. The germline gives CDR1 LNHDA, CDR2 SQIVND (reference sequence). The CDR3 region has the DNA TGTGCCAGTAGTATTGTACAGGGTTGGAGGGAAAAACTGTTTTTT. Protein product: CASSIVQGWREKLFF.

This CDR3 is CSVRLLGLNQETQYF. DNA of the CDR3: TGCAGCGTCCGGCTCCTGGGGCTGAACCAAGAGACCCAGTACTTC. The V and J genes are TRBV29-1 and TRBJ2-5; D may be TRBD1 (5 bases). CDR3 size: 15 residues. Germline V gives CDR1 SQVTM, CDR2 ANQGSEA. Deletions cut 6 bases from V and 0 bases from J, with 17 bases between.

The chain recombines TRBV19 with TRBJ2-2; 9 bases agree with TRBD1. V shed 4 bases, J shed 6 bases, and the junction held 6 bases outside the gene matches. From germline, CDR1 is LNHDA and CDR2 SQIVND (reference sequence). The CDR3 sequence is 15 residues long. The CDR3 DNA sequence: TGTGCCAGTAGTAATCGGGGACAGGGAGCCGGGGAGCTGTTTTTT. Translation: CASSNRGQGAGELFF.

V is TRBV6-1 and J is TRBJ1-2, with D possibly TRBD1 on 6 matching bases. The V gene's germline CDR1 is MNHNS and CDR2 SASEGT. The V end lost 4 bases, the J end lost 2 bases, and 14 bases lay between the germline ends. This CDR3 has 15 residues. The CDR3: CASSVHSQGNYGYTF. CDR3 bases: TGTGCCAGCAGTGTACACAGTCAGGGGAACTATGGCTACACCTTC.

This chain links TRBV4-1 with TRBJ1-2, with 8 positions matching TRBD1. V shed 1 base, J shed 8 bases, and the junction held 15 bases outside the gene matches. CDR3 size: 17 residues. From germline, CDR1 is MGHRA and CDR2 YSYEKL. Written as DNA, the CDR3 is TGCGCCAGCAGCCAAGCGCCTGTAGGACAGGGTCGGAGCGGCTACACCTTC. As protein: CASSQAPVGQGRSGYTF.

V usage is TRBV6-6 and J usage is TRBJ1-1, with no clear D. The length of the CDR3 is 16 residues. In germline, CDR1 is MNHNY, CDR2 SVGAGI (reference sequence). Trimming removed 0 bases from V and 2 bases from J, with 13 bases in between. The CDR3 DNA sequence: TGTGCCAGCAGTTACTCGATCGTACAGTTCAACACTGAAGCTTTCTTT. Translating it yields CASSYSIVQFNTEAFF.

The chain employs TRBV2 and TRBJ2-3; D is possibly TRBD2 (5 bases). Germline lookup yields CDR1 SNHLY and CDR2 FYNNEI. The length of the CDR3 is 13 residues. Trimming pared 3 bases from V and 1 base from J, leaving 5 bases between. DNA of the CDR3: TGTGCCAGCAGTGAGCGGGGCACAGATACGCAGTATTTT. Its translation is CASSERGTDTQYF. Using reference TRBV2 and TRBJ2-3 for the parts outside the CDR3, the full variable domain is EPEVTQTPSHQVTQMGQEVILRCVPISNHLYFYWYRQILGQKVEFLVSFYNNEISEKSEIFDDQFSVERPDGSNFTLKIRSTKLEDSAMYFCASSERGTDTQYFGPGTRLTVL.

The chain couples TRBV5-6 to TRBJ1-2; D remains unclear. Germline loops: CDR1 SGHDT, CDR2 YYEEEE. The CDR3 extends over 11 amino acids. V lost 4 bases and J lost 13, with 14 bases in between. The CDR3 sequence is CASSVHGPFTF. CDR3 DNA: TGTGCCAGCAGCGTCCATGGCCCTTTCACCTTC.

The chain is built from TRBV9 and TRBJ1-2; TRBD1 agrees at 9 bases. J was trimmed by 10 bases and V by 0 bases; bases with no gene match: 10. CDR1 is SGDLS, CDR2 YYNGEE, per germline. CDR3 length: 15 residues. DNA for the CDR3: TGTGCCAGCAGCGTAGCCTTCGGGACAGGGTCTAACTACACCTTC. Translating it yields CASSVAFGTGSNYTF.

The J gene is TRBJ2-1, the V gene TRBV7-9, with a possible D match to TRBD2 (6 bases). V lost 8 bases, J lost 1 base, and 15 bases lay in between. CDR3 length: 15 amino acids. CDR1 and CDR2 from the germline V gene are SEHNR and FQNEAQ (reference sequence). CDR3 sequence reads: CASLQVRGSYNEQFF. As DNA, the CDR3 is TGTGCCAGCCTGCAAGTTCGGGGGTCCTACAATGAGCAGTTCTTC.

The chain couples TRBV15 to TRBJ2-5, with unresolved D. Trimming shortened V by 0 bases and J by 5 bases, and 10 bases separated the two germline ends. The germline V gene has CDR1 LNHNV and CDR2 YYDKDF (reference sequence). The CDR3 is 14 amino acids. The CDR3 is CATSRDWSPETQYF. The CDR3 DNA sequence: TGTGCCACCAGCAGAGATTGGAGCCCGGAGACCCAGTACTTC.

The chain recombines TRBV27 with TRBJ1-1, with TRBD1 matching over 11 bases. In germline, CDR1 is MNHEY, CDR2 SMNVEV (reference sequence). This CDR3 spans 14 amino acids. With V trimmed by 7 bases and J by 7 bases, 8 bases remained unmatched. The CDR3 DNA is TGTGCCAGCACCTCCGGGACAGGGGGTGTTGAAGCTTTCTTT. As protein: CASTSGTGGVEAFF.

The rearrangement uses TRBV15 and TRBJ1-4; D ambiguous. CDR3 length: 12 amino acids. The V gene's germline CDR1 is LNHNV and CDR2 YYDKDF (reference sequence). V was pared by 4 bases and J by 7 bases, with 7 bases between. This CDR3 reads CATSNSGEKLFF. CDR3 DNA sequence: TGTGCCACCAGCAATTCGGGTGAAAAACTGTTTTTT. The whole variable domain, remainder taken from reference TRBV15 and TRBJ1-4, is DAMVIQNPRYQVTQFGKPVTLSCSQTLNHNVMYWYQQKSSQAPKLLFHYYDKDFNNEADTPDNFQSRRPNTSFCFLDIRSPGLGDTAMYLCATSNSGEKLFFGSGTQLSVL.

CDR3 amino acids: CASITPDRGATGELFF. The CDR3 DNA reads TGTGCCAGCATCACCCCGGACAGGGGGGCCACCGGGGAGCTGTTTTTT. The chain employs TRBV7-8 and TRBJ2-2; 10 bases align to TRBD1. The CDR3 covers 16 residues. The J segment lost 4 bases and the V segment lost 7 bases, leaving 9 bases of the junction unmatched. The V gene's germline CDR1 is SGHVS and CDR2 FQNEAQ. The whole variable domain, remainder taken from reference TRBV7-8 and TRBJ2-2, is GAGVSQSPRYKVAKRGQDVALRCDPISGHVSLFWYQQALGQGPEFLTYFQNEAQLDKSGLPSDRFFAERPEGSVSTLKIQRTQQEDSAVYLCASITPDRGATGELFFGEGSRLTVL.

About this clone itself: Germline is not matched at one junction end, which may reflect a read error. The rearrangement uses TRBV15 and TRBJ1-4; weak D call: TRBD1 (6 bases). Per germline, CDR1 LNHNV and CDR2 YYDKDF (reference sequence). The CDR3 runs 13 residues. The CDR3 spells CATSRPPPGQFLF. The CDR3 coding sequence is TGTGCCACCAGCAGACCACCTCCGGGACAATTTTTGTTT.

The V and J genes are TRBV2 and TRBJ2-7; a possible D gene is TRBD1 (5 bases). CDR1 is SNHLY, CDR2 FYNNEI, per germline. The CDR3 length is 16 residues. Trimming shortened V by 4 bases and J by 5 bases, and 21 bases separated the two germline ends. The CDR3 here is CASSGSGPGFSHEQYF. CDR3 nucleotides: TGTGCCAGCAGTGGGTCCGGGCCAGGGTTTTCCCACGAGCAGTACTTC.

The CDR3 DNA sequence: TGTGCCTGGTCGCGAGACAGTGTAGGCGAGCAGTACTTC. Translation gives CAWSRDSVGEQYF. The chain combines TRBV30 with TRBJ2-7, with D tentatively TRBD1 (5 bases). Trimming pared 5 bases from V and 6 bases from J, leaving 17 bases between. Germline CDR1 reads GTSNPN; CDR2 reads SVGIG (reference sequence). The CDR3 is made up of 13 amino acids.

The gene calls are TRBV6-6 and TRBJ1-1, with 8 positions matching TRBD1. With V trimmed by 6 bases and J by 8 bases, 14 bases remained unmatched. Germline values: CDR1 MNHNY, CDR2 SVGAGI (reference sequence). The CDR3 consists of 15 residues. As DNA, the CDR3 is TGTGCCAGCAGCCTCCCCGGACAGGGAAAGGAAGAAGCTTTCTTT. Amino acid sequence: CASSLPGQGKEEAFF.

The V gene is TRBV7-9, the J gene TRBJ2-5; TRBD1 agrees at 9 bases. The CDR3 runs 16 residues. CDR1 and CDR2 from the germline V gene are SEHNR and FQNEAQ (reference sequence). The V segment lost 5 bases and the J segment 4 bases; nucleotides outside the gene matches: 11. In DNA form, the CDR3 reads TGTGCCAGCAGCCCCTTCGGGACAGGGACTCGAGAGACCCAGTACTTC. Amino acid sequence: CASSPFGTGTRETQYF. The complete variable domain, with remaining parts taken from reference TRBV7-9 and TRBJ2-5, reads DTGVSQNPRHKITKRGQNVTFRCDPISEHNRLYWYRQTLGQGPEFLTYFQNEAQLEKSRLLSDRFSAERPKGSFSTLEIQRTEQGDSAMYLCASSPFGTGTRETQYFGPGTRLLVL.

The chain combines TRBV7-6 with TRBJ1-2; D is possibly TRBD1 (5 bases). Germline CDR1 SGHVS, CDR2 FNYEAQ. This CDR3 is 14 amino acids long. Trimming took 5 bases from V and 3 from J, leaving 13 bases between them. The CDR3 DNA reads TGTGCCAGCAGCCTCCAGCAGGGTGACTATGGCTACACCTTC. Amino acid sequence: CASSLQQGDYGYTF. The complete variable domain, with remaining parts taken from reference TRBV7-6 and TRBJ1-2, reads GAGVSQSPRYKVTKRGQDVALRCDPISGHVSLYWYRQALGQGPEFLTYFNYEAQQDKSGLPNDRFSAERPEGSISTLTIQRTEQRDSAMYRCASSLQQGDYGYTFGSGTRLTVV.

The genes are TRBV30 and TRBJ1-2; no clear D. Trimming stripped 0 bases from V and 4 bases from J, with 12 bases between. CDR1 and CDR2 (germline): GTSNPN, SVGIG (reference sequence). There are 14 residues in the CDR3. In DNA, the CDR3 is TGTGCCTGGAGTGTACCGGTTGCGGGCTATGGCTACACCTTC. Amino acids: CAWSVPVAGYGYTF.

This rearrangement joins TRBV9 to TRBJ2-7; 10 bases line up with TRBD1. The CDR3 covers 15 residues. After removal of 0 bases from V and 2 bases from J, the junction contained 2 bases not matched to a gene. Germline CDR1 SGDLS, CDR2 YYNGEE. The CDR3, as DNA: TGTGCCAGCAGCGTAGGGGGACAGGGGACCTACGAGCAGTACTTC. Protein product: CASSVGGQGTYEQYF.

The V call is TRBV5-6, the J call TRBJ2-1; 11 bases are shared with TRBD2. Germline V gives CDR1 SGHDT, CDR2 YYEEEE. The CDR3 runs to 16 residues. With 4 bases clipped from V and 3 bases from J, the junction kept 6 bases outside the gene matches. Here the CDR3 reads CASSLPGTSGYNEQFF. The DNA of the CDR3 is TGTGCCAGCAGCCTCCCCGGGACTAGCGGCTACAATGAGCAGTTCTTC.

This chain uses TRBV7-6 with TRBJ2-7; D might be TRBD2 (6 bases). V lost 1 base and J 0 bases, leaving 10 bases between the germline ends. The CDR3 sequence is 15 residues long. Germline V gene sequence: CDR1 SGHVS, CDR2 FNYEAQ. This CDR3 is CASSLGAGHSYEQYF. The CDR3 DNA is TGTGCCAGCAGCTTAGGGGCGGGGCACTCCTACGAGCAGTACTTC. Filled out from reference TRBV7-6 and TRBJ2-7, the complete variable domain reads GAGVSQSPRYKVTKRGQDVALRCDPISGHVSLYWYRQALGQGPEFLTYFNYEAQQDKSGLPNDRFSAERPEGSISTLTIQRTEQRDSAMYRCASSLGAGHSYEQYFGPGTRLTVT.

As DNA, the CDR3 is TGTGCCAGCAGTGCGACAGGGGCCTTTAATAATTCACCCCTCCACTTT. It is translated as CASSATGAFNNSPLHF. The V gene is TRBV28, the J gene TRBJ1-6; 8 nucleotides align to TRBD1. The germline V gene has CDR1 MDHEN and CDR2 SYDVKM. The CDR3 has 16 amino acids. Germline trimming cut 5 bases from V and 5 bases from J; bases unmatched to any gene: 8. Filled out from reference TRBV28 and TRBJ1-6, the complete variable domain reads DVKVTQSSRYLVKRTGEKVFLECVQDMDHENMFWYRQDPGLGLRLIYFSYDVKMKEKGDIPEGYSVSREKKERFSLILESASTNQTSMYLCASSATGAFNNSPLHFGNGTRLTVT.

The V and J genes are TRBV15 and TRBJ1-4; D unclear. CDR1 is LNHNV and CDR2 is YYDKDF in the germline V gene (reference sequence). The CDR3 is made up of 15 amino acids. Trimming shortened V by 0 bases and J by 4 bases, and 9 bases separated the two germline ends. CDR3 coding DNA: TGTGCCACCAGCAGAGATAGCAGTTTTAATGAAAAACTGTTTTTT. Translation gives CATSRDSSFNEKLFF.